The 4 T cell receptor beta chains below were found in one sample sequenced in a study of shared clonotypes between healthy human individuals. Repertoires were generated with immunoSEQ multiplex PCR, while TCRdb's copy carries only in-frame clones and drops some. The profile covers some 1 million clones, with 70% to 80% appearing a single time and over 1.3% taken by the ten largest. Source material: memory CD4+ T cells sorted from blood. Subset reported: CD45RA-negative fraction. These receptors all come from a man aged 18 to 30 in good health.

The chain has TRBV7-8 and TRBJ2-2, with 15 bases that match TRBD2. Germline CDR1 SGHVS, CDR2 FQNEAQ. Germline trimming cut 4 bases from V and 6 bases from J; bases unmatched to any gene: 3. The CDR3 spans 16 residues. Here the CDR3 reads CASSSGLAGGAGELFF. CDR3 DNA: TGTGCCAGCAGCTCAGGACTAGCGGGAGGGGCCGGGGAGCTGTTTTTT.

The chain combines TRBV9 with TRBJ1-1; no firm D call. V gave up 4 bases and J gave up 1 base, with 8 bases separating them. The CDR3 is 13 amino acids. Germline V gives CDR1 SGDLS, CDR2 YYNGEE. The CDR3 bases are TGTGCCAGCAGCTATTCCTGGAACACTGAAGCTTTCTTT. It specifies CASSYSWNTEAFF.

The genes are TRBV6-5 and TRBJ1-1; TRBD1 might be the D (5 bases). In germline, CDR1 is MNHEY, CDR2 SVGAGI. Between the trimmed V and J ends, which lost 5 bases and 2 bases, there was a span of 12 bases. This CDR3 is 14 amino acids long. The CDR3 bases are TGTGCCAGCAGTGCCCGTGGGGGTAACACTGAAGCTTTCTTT. This gives the protein CASSARGGNTEAFF.

V gene TRBV5-1 combines with J gene TRBJ2-3, with 8 bases lining up with TRBD2. From germline, CDR1 is SGHRS and CDR2 YFSETQ. The CDR3 covers 16 residues. V was pared by 3 bases and J by 2 bases, with 8 bases of the junction left unmatched. The CDR3 DNA reads as TGCGCCAGCAGCTCGACGGGGGGGAGCGCCACAGATACGCAGTATTTT. It specifies CASSSTGGSATDTQYF.